One sample yielded the 22 T cell receptor beta chains listed below, sequenced in a study of immune evolution from preneoplasia to lung adenocarcinoma. Clones were sequenced by immunoSEQ multiplex PCR, and TCRdb holds only the in-frame ones, with some missing. The repertoire holds several thousand clones, with almost 90% as singletons. Sequencing was carried out using FFPE invasive lung adenocarcinoma tissue. Receptors were obtained from a person aged 65 to 85 with invasive lung adenocarcinoma.

The chain links TRBV7-9 to TRBJ2-3; tentatively, D is TRBD1 or TRBD2 (5 bases each). The CDR3 has 14 residues. Germline-derived CDR1 and CDR2 are SEHNR and FQNEAQ (reference sequence). Between the trimmed V and J ends, which lost 10 bases and 0 bases, there was a span of 14 bases. CDR3 nucleotides: TGTGCCACGGGTGAGGGGTTTAGCACAGATACGCAGTATTTT. This encodes CATGEGFSTDTQYF.

The chain carries TRBV7-6 and TRBJ1-4; 11 bases fit TRBD1. The CDR3 has 16 residues. The V segment lost 0 bases and the J segment 5 bases; nucleotides outside the gene matches: 2. Germline values: CDR1 SGHVS, CDR2 FNYEAQ. The CDR3 protein is CASSLAGTGGNEKLFF. The CDR3 DNA follows: TGTGCCAGCAGCTTAGCGGGGACAGGGGGAAATGAAAAACTGTTTTTT.

The chain uses TRBV9 and TRBJ2-2; D not certain. The CDR3 contains 13 residues. V lost 0 bases to trimming and J lost 6 bases, with 6 bases between them. Germline CDR1 reads SGDLS; CDR2 reads YYNGEE. The CDR3 nucleotides read TGTGCCAGCAGCGTAGACCTTTCCGGGGAGCTGTTTTTT. This sequence encodes CASSVDLSGELFF.

CDR3 DNA: TGCGCCAGCAGCCAGGACAGGGGGAGGACTGAAGCTTTCTTT. Translated: CASSQDRGRTEAFF. This chain links TRBV4-1 with TRBJ1-1; 10 bases map to TRBD1. J lost 5 bases, V lost 3 bases, and 3 bases had no gene match. The CDR3 has 14 residues. Germline V gene sequence: CDR1 MGHRA, CDR2 YSYEKL.

The chain couples TRBV4-1 to TRBJ2-3; TRBD1 matches at 10 bases. V was clipped by 0 bases and J by 6 bases; unmatched bases: 12. Germline V gives CDR1 MGHRA, CDR2 YSYEKL. The CDR3 covers 18 residues. For the CDR3, the DNA is TGCGCCAGCAGCCAAGAATTCTATGGGACAGGGGAGGGGGATACGCAGTATTTT. Protein sequence: CASSQEFYGTGEGDTQYF.

J is TRBJ1-1 and V is TRBV29-1, with D hard to call. Germline V gives CDR1 SQVTM, CDR2 ANQGSEA. V was shortened by 4 bases and J by 3 bases, with 6 bases between the two germline ends. This CDR3 spans 11 amino acids. The CDR3 DNA is TGCAGCGTTGTTCAGTACACTGAAGCTTTCTTT. Translated, it gives CSVVQYTEAFF.

The rearrangement uses TRBV4-1 and TRBJ2-7; D ambiguous. The V end lost 5 bases, the J end lost 3 bases, and 17 bases lay between the germline ends. Germline CDR1 MGHRA, CDR2 YSYEKL. The CDR3 spans 15 residues. The CDR3 sequence: CASSSEDPGLYEQYF. In DNA form, the CDR3 reads TGCGCCAGCAGCTCAGAAGACCCCGGGCTCTACGAGCAGTACTTC.

The CDR3 protein is CATSRDGNAYEQYF. The DNA for the CDR3 is TGTGCCACCTCTAGAGATGGGAATGCCTACGAGCAGTACTTC. The V and J genes are TRBV5-4 and TRBJ2-7; D gene uncertain. Trimming removed 9 bases from V and 2 bases from J, with 18 bases in between. The germline CDR1 and CDR2 sequences are SGHNT and YYREEE (reference sequence). This CDR3 region has 14 residues.

The CDR3 here is CASSPRVGLTEAFF. CDR3 nucleotides: TGTGCCAGCAGCCCCCGAGTGGGTTTAACTGAAGCTTTCTTT. This chain links TRBV5-4 with TRBJ1-1; D is uncertain. The CDR3 totals 14 residues. V was pared by 4 bases and J by 5 bases, with 15 bases between. CDR1 and CDR2 from the germline V gene are SGHNT and YYREEE (reference sequence).

V is TRBV4-1 and J is TRBJ1-5; D remains unclear. CDR1 MGHRA and CDR2 YSYEKL come from the germline V gene. V lost 1 base and J lost 2, with 6 bases in between. The CDR3 covers 14 residues. The CDR3 reads CASSQGQRNQPQHF. CDR3 DNA: TGCGCCAGCAGCCAAGGTCAGCGCAATCAGCCCCAGCATTTT.

This sequence joins TRBV6-4 and TRBJ2-1; 9 positions match TRBD2. This CDR3 is 20 amino acids long. CDR1 is MRHNA, CDR2 SNTAGT, per germline. After removal of 3 bases from V and 7 bases from J, the junction contained 22 bases not matched to a gene. The CDR3 DNA follows: TGTGCCAGCAGTGAAGTCAGCGAACTAGCGGGCAGACAGGGAGTGAATGAGCAGTTCTTC. It encodes CASSEVSELAGRQGVNEQFF.

The V and J genes are TRBV2 and TRBJ2-7; TRBD1 matches 7 bases. There are 12 residues in the CDR3. V trimming: 11 bases; J trimming: 3 bases; junction bases outside the gene matches: 7. Germline lookup yields CDR1 SNHLY and CDR2 FYNNEI. Written as DNA, the CDR3 is TGTGCCGACCGGGACAGCGACTACGAGCAGTACTTC. It encodes CADRDSDYEQYF.

This chain connects TRBV11-3 to TRBJ2-1; D is perhaps TRBD1 or TRBD2 (5 bases each). Trimming removed 3 bases at V and 5 bases at J, with 5 bases between. Germline CDR1 and CDR2: SGHNT and YENEEA. The CDR3 has 12 residues. The CDR3 bases are TGTGCCAGCAGCTTGGGGGACAATGAGCAGTTCTTC. Translation: CASSLGDNEQFF. Using reference TRBV11-3 and TRBJ2-1 for the parts outside the CDR3, the full variable domain is EAGVVQSPRYKIIEKKQPVAFWCNPISGHNTLYWYLQNLGQGPELLIRYENEEAVDDSQLPKDRFSAERLKGVDSTLKIQPAELGDSAVYLCASSLGDNEQFFGPGTRLTVL.

This chain uses TRBV5-4 with TRBJ2-4; D unresolved. Germline CDR1 SGHNT, CDR2 YYREEE (reference sequence). This CDR3 has 13 amino acids. With 4 bases removed from V and 3 bases from J, the gap between germline ends came to 8 bases. The DNA of the CDR3 is TGTGCCAGCAGCCGGACCGGCAAAAACATTCAGTACTTC. Its translation: CASSRTGKNIQYF.

V is TRBV5-1 and J is TRBJ1-3; D uncertain. Germline V lookup: CDR1 SGHRS, CDR2 YFSETQ. The germline V and J ends were trimmed by 3 bases and 4 bases, with 20 bases remaining between them. The CDR3 sequence is 17 residues long. CDR3 amino acids: CASSSRGPTTRGNTIYF. DNA of the CDR3: TGCGCCAGCAGCTCCCGCGGACCGACGACAAGAGGAAACACCATATATTTT.

The chain employs TRBV5-4 and TRBJ2-3; TRBD2 agrees at 7 bases. The CDR3 runs 13 residues. The V gene end was trimmed by 3 bases and the J gene end by 5 bases; junction bases not matched to a gene: 3. Germline values: CDR1 SGHNT, CDR2 YYREEE (reference sequence). CDR3 in amino acids: CASSSSGVDTQYF. In nucleotides, the CDR3 is TGTGCCAGCAGCTCAAGCGGGGTAGATACGCAGTATTTT.

The CDR3 nucleotides are TGCAGCGTTAGGGTATACTCTGGAAACACCATATATTTT. Translation gives CSVRVYSGNTIYF. The chain employs TRBV29-1 and TRBJ1-3; D is unclear. Trimming cost V 5 bases and J 0 bases, with 8 bases left between them. Germline assignment: CDR1 SQVTM and CDR2 ANQGSEA. This CDR3 has 13 amino acids.

The rearrangement joins TRBV28 to TRBJ1-2, with 7 bases matching TRBD1. With 10 bases clipped from V and 5 bases from J, the junction kept 16 bases outside the gene matches. The V gene's germline CDR1 is MDHEN and CDR2 SYDVKM. The CDR3 sequence is 15 residues long. CDR3 loop: CAIETRTGGAYGYTF. The DNA of the CDR3 is TGTGCCATCGAAACCAGGACAGGAGGGGCGTATGGCTACACCTTC.

V and J are TRBV6-5 and TRBJ2-5; D not certain. V gave up 0 bases and J gave up 3 bases, with 11 bases separating them. The CDR3 loop spans 15 amino acids. The germline V gene encodes CDR1 MNHEY and CDR2 SVGAGI. CDR3 in DNA: TGTGCCAGCAGTTACTCGATGGCAGACGAAGAGACCCAGTACTTC. This codes for CASSYSMADEETQYF.

This chain connects TRBV4-3 to TRBJ2-5, with unresolved D. Per the germline V gene, CDR1 is LGHNA and CDR2 is YSLEER. The CDR3 has 14 amino acids. Trimming removed 0 bases from V and 5 bases from J, with 10 bases in between. The CDR3 DNA follows: TGCGCCAGCAGCCAAGAGGCATTTAGGGAGACCCAGTACTTC. Translated, it gives CASSQEAFRETQYF.

The rearrangement joins TRBV15 to TRBJ1-4, with D perhaps matching TRBD1 (6 bases). V was trimmed by 1 base and J by 4 bases, leaving 10 bases between them. CDR1 and CDR2 (germline): LNHNV, YYDKDF (reference sequence). The length of the CDR3 is 15 residues. CDR3 sequence reads: CATSRGGAINEKLFF. The CDR3 DNA reads as TGTGCCACCAGCAGAGGGGGGGCCATTAATGAAAAACTGTTTTTT.

The gene calls are TRBV19 and TRBJ1-3; no definite D call. V was trimmed by 5 bases and J by 4 bases, leaving 9 bases between them. In germline, CDR1 is LNHDA, CDR2 SQIVND (reference sequence). This CDR3 contains 13 residues. CDR3 sequence reads: CASSVSPGNTIYF. CDR3 nucleotide sequence: TGTGCCAGTAGTGTCAGTCCCGGAAACACCATATATTTT.